The T cell receptor beta chain described here comes from a study of blood T cell repertoires in COVID-19. Profiled with immunoSEQ multiplex PCR; TCRdb holds only in-frame clones, not every one. The sample lists 150,000 or so clones, about 80% occurring once. The length of the CDR3 is 15 residues. Germline V gives CDR1 MGHRA, CDR2 YSYEKL. Unmatched junction bases numbered 4, after V lost 1 base and J lost 5 bases. The rearrangement joins TRBV4-1 to TRBJ1-2; 10 nucleotides match TRBD1. The TCR originated in a human donor in a cohort sampled during active COVID-19. Sequences were obtained from peripheral blood. The CDR3 loop reads CASSQGQGAWYGYTF. The DNA for the CDR3 is TGCGCCAGCAGCCAAGGACAGGGGGCTTGGTATGGCTACACCTTC.